Presented here are 24 T cell receptor beta chains from one specimen sequenced in a study of patients and donors after allogeneic stem cell transplantation. MiXCR was run by TCRdb on the RT-PCR reads, yielding one entry per CDR3 protein. This table holds more than 150,000 distinct CDR3 sequences, approximately 41% found once. Material: blood, either unsorted or a sorted T cell fraction (not recorded which). The receptor set was obtained from a human donor who was either an allogeneic HSCT recipient or a stem cell or donor lymphocyte infusion donor (not recorded which). It is not recorded whose cells these are; they may come from a transplant donor.

This clonotype was counted a few times. The chain is built from TRBV4-2 and TRBJ1-5, with D maybe TRBD1 (5 bases). CDR1 and CDR2 from the germline V gene are LGHNA and YNFKEQ. Trimming stripped 1 base from V and 3 bases from J, with 13 bases between. CDR3 length: 16 amino acids. In DNA, the CDR3 is TGTGCCAGCAGCCAAGTTCCTTCAGGGAACAATCAGCCCCAGCATTTT. Amino acids: CASSQVPSGNNQPQHF.

This chain joins TRBV2 and TRBJ2-7; 10 nucleotides line up with TRBD2. The CDR3 covers 15 residues. V lost 3 bases, J lost 3 bases, and 5 bases stayed unmatched. CDR1 is SNHLY and CDR2 is FYNNEI in the germline V gene. The CDR3 protein is CASSEGLASNYEQYF. CDR3 bases: TGTGCCAGCAGTGAGGGACTAGCGAGCAACTACGAGCAGTACTTC.

The J gene is TRBJ2-3, the V gene TRBV9, with 8 bases that match TRBD1. J gave up 4 bases and V 4 bases, and 8 bases lay outside the gene matches. CDR3 length: 15 amino acids. Germline V gene lookup returns CDR1 SGDLS and CDR2 YYNGEE. CDR3: CASSPRQGPSDTQYF. Here the CDR3 DNA reads TGTGCCAGCAGCCCAAGACAGGGGCCCTCAGATACGCAGTATTTT.

This clonotype was observed a few times. The chain has TRBV5-1 and TRBJ1-2; D may be TRBD1 (5 bases). There are 15 residues in the CDR3. Trimming took 1 base from V and 1 from J, leaving 11 bases between them. CDR1 and CDR2 (germline): SGHRS, YFSETQ. This chain's CDR3 is CASSLNTGYNYGYTF. The CDR3 region has the DNA TGCGCCAGCAGCTTGAATACAGGATATAACTATGGCTACACCTTC.

J is TRBJ1-1 and V is TRBV6-2 or TRBV6-3; D is perhaps TRBD1 (5 bases). The germline V gene encodes CDR1 MNHEY and CDR2 SVGEGT. V was cut by 0 bases and J by 4 bases, with 15 bases left in between. CDR3 length equals 16 residues. The CDR3 DNA reads TGTGCCAGCAGTTACTCGTCGGGGGTCGGAAGCACTGAAGCTTTCTTT. Its translation is CASSYSSGVGSTEAFF.

The V call is TRBV30, the J call TRBJ1-1, with D hard to call. Germline V CDR1 and CDR2: GTSNPN, SVGIG (reference sequence). The CDR3 is made up of 11 amino acids. Trimming shortened V by 0 bases and J by 5 bases, and 4 bases separated the two germline ends. For the CDR3, the DNA is TGTGCCTGGAGTGTAGAGACTGAAGCTTTCTTT. Translated: CAWSVETEAFF.

This clonotype has only one observation. The CDR3 region is CATSDDLRLLFF. The CDR3 DNA is TGTGCCACCAGTGATGACCTCCGACTACTGTTTTTT. The chain links TRBV24-1 to TRBJ2-2, with D possibly being TRBD2 (5 bases). V was cut by 3 bases and J by 14 bases, with 12 bases left in between. In germline, CDR1 is KGHDR, CDR2 SFDVKD. The CDR3 covers 12 residues.

This clonotype was counted only a few times. The J gene is TRBJ1-5, the V gene TRBV27; D possibly corresponds to TRBD1 (5 bases). The CDR3 is 16 amino acids. Germline CDR1 reads MNHEY; CDR2 reads SMNVEV (reference sequence). V lost 0 bases to trimming and J lost 4 bases, with 13 bases between them. Written as DNA, the CDR3 is TGTGCCAGCAGTTTATCGGGGGGGGAGTTTAATCAGCCCCAGCATTTT. Translation gives CASSLSGGEFNQPQHF.

V and J are TRBV20-1 and TRBJ2-3; D is unresolved. This CDR3 comprises 11 residues. Trimming removed 6 bases at V and 0 bases at J, with 4 bases between. The germline V gene encodes CDR1 DFQATT and CDR2 SNEGSKA (reference sequence). The CDR3, as DNA: TGCAGTGCACCCAGCACAGATACGCAGTATTTT. Its translation is CSAPSTDTQYF.

V gene TRBV9 combines with J gene TRBJ2-7; the match to TRBD2 covers 8 bases. CDR3 length: 15 amino acids. Trimming took 3 bases from V and 0 from J; bases not matched to a gene: 5. Looked up from germline, CDR1 is SGDLS and CDR2 is YYNGEE. The CDR3 DNA is TGTGCCAGCAGCGATGAGCGGGAGAGCTCCTACGAGCAGTACTTC. Its protein is CASSDERESSYEQYF. Drawing the rest from reference TRBV9 and TRBJ2-7, the complete variable domain is DSGVTQTPKHLITATGQRVTLRCSPRSGDLSVYWYQQSLDQGLQFLIQYYNGEERAKGNILERFSAQQFPDLHSELNLSSLELGDSALYFCASSDERESSYEQYFGPGTRLTVT.

The chain joins TRBV29-1 to TRBJ2-2; D is possibly TRBD2 (6 bases). Germline CDR1 and CDR2: SQVTM and ANQGSEA. V was cut by 8 bases and J by 4 bases, with 14 bases left in between. This CDR3 has 13 residues. CDR3 loop: CSTSISGTGELFF. DNA of the CDR3: TGCAGCACTAGCATCTCGGGCACCGGGGAGCTGTTTTTT.

The chain recombines TRBV5-6 with TRBJ2-1, with 9 positions matching TRBD2. Losses at the gene ends were 0 bases for V and 5 bases for J; bases not matched to a gene: 9. Germline assignment: CDR1 SGHDT and CDR2 YYEEEE. The length of the CDR3 is 17 residues. In nucleotides, the CDR3 is TGTGCCAGCAGCTTGGATGGCGGGAGGGCCTGGAACAATGAGCAGTTCTTC. Protein product: CASSLDGGRAWNNEQFF.

Only a few counts were recorded for this clonotype. The chain couples TRBV5-1 to TRBJ1-5, with no clear D. CDR3 size: 12 residues. The V end lost 5 bases, the J end lost 9 bases, and 12 bases lay between the germline ends. Germline values: CDR1 SGHRS, CDR2 YFSETQ. CDR3 nucleotide sequence: TGCGCCAGCAGGGCGGCAGAGGGGCCCCAGCATTTT. Translation: CASRAAEGPQHF.

This clonotype occurred a few times. This chain links TRBV30 with TRBJ1-1; D not certain. V was shortened by 5 bases and J by 1 base, with 11 bases between the two germline ends. The length of the CDR3 is 13 residues. Germline V gives CDR1 GTSNPN, CDR2 SVGIG (reference sequence). The CDR3 is CAWRRPANTEAFF. Here the CDR3 DNA reads TGTGCCTGGCGCCGACCAGCGAACACTGAAGCTTTCTTT.

Many counts were recorded for this clonotype. CDR3 loop: CASSPRLASYNEQFF. Written as DNA, the CDR3 is TGCGCCAGCAGTCCACGGTTAGCTTCTTACAATGAGCAGTTCTTC. The V gene is TRBV5-1, the J gene TRBJ2-1; D is unresolved. This CDR3 has 15 residues. The V gene lost 5 bases and the J gene lost 4 bases, with 16 bases spanning the gap. The germline V gene has CDR1 SGHRS and CDR2 YFSETQ.

This clonotype was detected a few times. J is TRBJ1-4 and V is TRBV9, with unresolved D. Looked up from germline, CDR1 is SGDLS and CDR2 is YYNGEE. V shed 4 bases and J shed 5 bases, with 15 bases lying between them. This CDR3 contains 15 residues. The CDR3 is CASSPSGPLNEKLFF. The CDR3, as DNA: TGTGCCAGCAGCCCTTCGGGCCCTCTGAATGAAAAACTGTTTTTT.

The rearrangement links TRBV5-1 to TRBJ1-5; no clear D. Trimming cost V 2 bases and J 4 bases, with 7 bases left between them. Per the germline V gene, CDR1 is SGHRS and CDR2 is YFSETQ. This CDR3 region has 13 residues. The CDR3 DNA sequence: TGCGCCAGCAGCTTCACGGTGAATCAGCCCCAGCATTTT. This gives the protein CASSFTVNQPQHF.

The chain has TRBV19 and TRBJ1-1, with D tentatively TRBD1 (5 bases). The CDR3 sequence is 19 residues long. CDR1 and CDR2 from the germline V gene are LNHDA and SQIVND (reference sequence). With 7 bases removed from V and 1 base from J, the gap between germline ends came to 28 bases. In nucleotides, the CDR3 is TGTGCCAGTACTCTCCCCACCCTACAGCCGGGACGCAAGAACACTGAAGCTTTCTTT. Protein sequence: CASTLPTLQPGRKNTEAFF.

The chain uses TRBV6-1 and TRBJ1-4; unclear D gene. Trimming cost V 7 bases and J 5 bases, with 14 bases left between them. Germline lookup yields CDR1 MNHNS and CDR2 SASEGT. The CDR3 extends over 14 amino acids. CDR3 coding DNA: TGTGCCAGCACCTTCGACATCCTCAATGAAAAACTGTTTTTT. Translated, it gives CASTFDILNEKLFF.

V is TRBV28 and J is TRBJ2-7; D ambiguous. Trimming took 6 bases from V and 6 from J, leaving 12 bases between them. In germline, CDR1 is MDHEN, CDR2 SYDVKM. This CDR3 contains 12 residues. In DNA, the CDR3 is TGTGCCAGCAGCCTTACTCGGCTCGAGCAGTACTTC. This gives the protein CASSLTRLEQYF.

This chain joins TRBV19 and TRBJ2-1; a weak D match, TRBD1 (5 bases). V lost 3 bases and J lost 9, with 9 bases in between. The germline V gene encodes CDR1 LNHDA and CDR2 SQIVND (reference sequence). The CDR3 is made up of 12 amino acids. CDR3 in DNA: TGTGCCAGTAGTATGGGGCATCGTGAGCAGTTCTTC. It is translated as CASSMGHREQFF.

This clonotype turned up a few times. The chain has TRBV7-9 and TRBJ1-1; D gene ambiguous. Germline V gives CDR1 SEHNR, CDR2 FQNEAQ (reference sequence). The CDR3 sequence is 13 residues long. V was pared by 5 bases and J by 6 bases, with 13 bases between. The CDR3 DNA is TGTGCCAGCAGCGCCACTTCAGGCCCTGAAGCTTTCTTT. Its protein is CASSATSGPEAFF.

The chain uses TRBV3-2 and TRBJ1-2. TRBV3-2 is a documented pseudogene. The CDR3 has 16 residues. CDR3 nucleotides: TGTGCCAGCAGCCCGAGCGGGACCTCCGGTCGGTATGGCTACACCTTC. Translating it yields CASSPSGTSGRYGYTF.

CDR3 loop: CASSQGTGLAGITDTQYF. In DNA form, the CDR3 reads TGCGCCAGCAGCCAAGGGACGGGACTAGCGGGGATCACAGATACGCAGTATTTT. The V and J genes are TRBV4-1 and TRBJ2-3; 13 nucleotides agree with TRBD2. Germline-derived CDR1 and CDR2 are MGHRA and YSYEKL. With 1 base clipped from V and 2 bases from J, the junction kept 6 bases outside the gene matches. The CDR3 covers 18 residues.